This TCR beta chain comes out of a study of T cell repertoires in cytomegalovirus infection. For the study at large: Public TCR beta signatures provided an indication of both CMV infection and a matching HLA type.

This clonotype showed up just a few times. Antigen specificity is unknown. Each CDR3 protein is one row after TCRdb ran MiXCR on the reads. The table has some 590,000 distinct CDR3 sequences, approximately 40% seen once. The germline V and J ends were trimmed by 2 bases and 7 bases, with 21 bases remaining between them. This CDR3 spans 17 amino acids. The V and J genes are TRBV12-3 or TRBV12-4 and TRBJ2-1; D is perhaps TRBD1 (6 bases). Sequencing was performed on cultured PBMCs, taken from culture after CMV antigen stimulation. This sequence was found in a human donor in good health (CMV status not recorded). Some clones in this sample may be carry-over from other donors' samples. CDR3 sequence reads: CASSLLPSDSFLNEQFF. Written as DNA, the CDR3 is TGTGCCAGCAGTTTACTTCCGTCGGACAGTTTCTTGAATGAGCAGTTCTTC.